This TCR beta chain was identified during a study of T cells expressing NK-cell markers. TCRdb reprocessed the 5' RACE reads and stores each CDR3 protein as one record, lacking DNA. The sample holds roughly 20,000 distinct CDR3 sequences. This CDR3 spans 18 amino acids. Germline lookup yields CDR1 SGHAT and CDR2 FQNNGV. This clonotype was obtained from a man aged 18-75 years in good health. The gene calls are TRBV11-2 and TRBJ2-7; lacking DNA, the TRBD1 call made by TCRdb goes unchecked. The sample consisted of blood T cells: a sorted CD56 or NKG2C T cell subset, CD4+ or CD8+ T cells, or bulk PBMC T cells (not recorded which). CDR3 in amino acids: CASSLDRGRTRRAYEQYF.